The 28 T cell receptor beta chains given below trace back to one sample, sequenced in a study of metastatic and nonmetastatic thyroid tumors. TCRdb re-analyzed the PCR reads using MiXCR. This table has some 10,000 clones, 9% to 15% appearing once. Patients were all untreated before their thyroid surgery. The sequencing input was blood. Receptors originate from a female donor with papillary thyroid cancer or a benign thyroid nodule (not recorded which). Some clones in this sample may be carry-over from other donors' samples.

In its sample, this clone ranks as medium-sized. This rearrangement joins TRBV24-1 to TRBJ2-2; D is possibly TRBD2 (5 bases). Germline V CDR1 and CDR2: KGHDR, SFDVKD. The CDR3 consists of 12 residues. Trimming removed 5 bases at V and 7 bases at J, with 7 bases between. The CDR3 DNA reads as TGTGCCACCAGTGGAGGGCACGGGGAGCTGTTTTTT. Translating it yields CATSGGHGELFF.

This clone has at least ten counts. The J gene is TRBJ2-3, the V gene TRBV13; no definite D call. Trimming pared 5 bases from V and 2 bases from J, leaving 5 bases between. The CDR3 has 12 amino acids. Germline V lookup: CDR1 PRHDT, CDR2 FYEKMQ (reference sequence). This chain's CDR3 is CASSPSTDTQYF. The CDR3 DNA follows: TGTGCCAGCAGCCCCTCCACAGATACGCAGTATTTT. Supplemented by reference TRBV13 and TRBJ2-3, the full variable domain reads AAGVIQSPRHLIKEKRETATLKCYPIPRHDTVYWYQQGPGQDPQFLISFYEKMQSDKGSIPDRFSAQQFSDYHSELNMSSLELGDSALYFCASSPSTDTQYFGPGTRLTVL.

This clone was recorded many times. The V gene is TRBV18, the J gene TRBJ1-1; D is ambiguous. Trimming cost V 8 bases and J 1 base, with 11 bases left between them. Germline V gene sequence: CDR1 KGHSH, CDR2 LQKENI. The CDR3 covers 13 residues. The CDR3: CASTSQANTEAFF. The CDR3 DNA reads as TGTGCCAGCACGTCCCAAGCGAACACTGAAGCTTTCTTT.

Ten or more counts support this clone. The chain employs TRBV4-2 and TRBJ2-1, with D possibly being TRBD2 (6 bases). Germline V gene data show CDR1 as LGHNA and CDR2 as YNFKEQ. The length of the CDR3 is 16 residues. Trimming removed 3 bases from V and 4 bases from J, with 16 bases in between. The CDR3 protein is CASSHILSGSYNEQFF. In DNA form, the CDR3 reads TGTGCCAGCAGCCATATCTTAAGCGGGTCTTACAATGAGCAGTTCTTC.

This clone has ten or more counts. V is TRBV2 and J is TRBJ2-6; D remains unclear. This CDR3 is 12 amino acids long. The V end lost 10 bases, the J end lost 0 bases, and 4 bases lay between the germline ends. Germline-derived CDR1 and CDR2 are SNHLY and FYNNEI. The CDR3, as DNA: TGTGCCAAGAGCTCTGGGGCCAACGTCCTGACTTTC. Its translation: CAKSSGANVLTF.

This clone was seen at least ten times. With a much larger clone just one base away, this may be a read error. CDR3 sequence (DNA): TGTGCCCCGGGGGGCCAAACAGATACGCAGTATTTT. This gives the protein CAPGGQTDTQYF. This rearrangement joins TRBV12-3 or TRBV12-4 to TRBJ2-3; possible D gene TRBD2, 7 bases. CDR3 length: 12 residues. V lost 11 bases and J 3 bases, leaving 12 bases between the germline ends.

To note about this clone: One end of the junction is discordant with germline, which a read error may explain. J is TRBJ2-5 and V is TRBV7-2, with 7 positions matching TRBD2. The CDR3 runs 14 residues. The V gene's germline CDR1 is SGHTA and CDR2 FQGNSA. The CDR3 loop is CSSSLDQGGEAQYF. DNA for the CDR3: TGTTCCAGCAGCTTAGATCAGGGAGGGGAGGCCCAGTACTTC.

This clone was recorded at least ten times. The CDR3 DNA reads TGTGCCAGCCGACCAACCGGGACAGGGGGCGCAGATACGCAGTATTTT. It is translated as CASRPTGTGGADTQYF. The chain joins TRBV27 to TRBJ2-3; 12 bases line up with TRBD1. Germline lookup yields CDR1 MNHEY and CDR2 SMNVEV (reference sequence). V trimming: 8 bases; J trimming: 4 bases; junction bases outside the gene matches: 10. The CDR3 runs 16 residues.

The sample holds many counts of this clone. The chain combines TRBV19 with TRBJ2-3, with D perhaps TRBD2 (6 bases). Germline V CDR1 and CDR2: LNHDA, SQIVND (reference sequence). CDR3 length: 14 residues. The germline V and J ends were trimmed by 3 bases and 6 bases, with 13 bases remaining between them. CDR3 protein: CASSIRELEDTQYF. CDR3 in DNA: TGTGCCAGTAGTATTCGGGAGCTGGAGGATACGCAGTATTTT.

This chain joins TRBV20-1 and TRBJ2-5, with D perhaps matching TRBD2 (5 bases). The CDR3 runs 15 residues. With 0 bases removed from V and 4 bases from J, the gap between germline ends came to 15 bases. The V gene's germline CDR1 is DFQATT and CDR2 SNEGSKA (reference sequence). The CDR3 DNA sequence: TGCAGTGCTAGAGATCTTCACGTGGGAGTAGAGACCCAGTACTTC. Translation: CSARDLHVGVETQYF.

This chain joins TRBV2 and TRBJ2-3, with 8 bases fitting TRBD2. Germline-derived CDR1 and CDR2 are SNHLY and FYNNEI. The CDR3 covers 19 residues. Losses at the gene ends were 1 base for V and 3 bases for J; bases not matched to a gene: 15. CDR3 loop: CASSEGVGLAVFMTDTQYF. For the CDR3, the DNA is TGTGCCAGCAGTGAAGGTGTAGGACTAGCCGTATTTATGACAGATACGCAGTATTTT.

This clone was observed many times. DNA of the CDR3: TGCGCCAGCCAGCCCCGGCGGGAAGGGGAGGATGAGCAGTTCTTC. Amino acids: CASQPRREGEDEQFF. The V gene is TRBV5-1, the J gene TRBJ2-1; D possibly corresponds to TRBD2 (6 bases). Trimming removed 7 bases at V and 8 bases at J, with 22 bases between. Germline CDR1 SGHRS, CDR2 YFSETQ. This CDR3 spans 15 amino acids.

The CDR3 sequence is CASSLARGLKVEQFF. In nucleotides, the CDR3 is TGTGCCAGCAGCTTAGCGAGGGGCCTTAAAGTAGAGCAGTTCTTC. The chain recombines TRBV7-2 with TRBJ2-1; TRBD1 or TRBD2 may be the D gene (5 bases each). Trimming left V 0 bases short and J 10 bases short, with 16 bases between. The CDR3 is 15 amino acids. CDR1 and CDR2 from the germline V gene are SGHTA and FQGNSA.

This clone was counted ten times or more. The J gene is TRBJ2-1, the V gene TRBV15; no definite D call. Germline CDR1 reads LNHNV; CDR2 reads YYDKDF (reference sequence). The CDR3 contains 16 residues. The V end lost 5 bases, the J end lost 5 bases, and 19 bases lay between the germline ends. The CDR3 DNA is TGTGCCACCAGCCACTCCCCAAGGACCCCCGACAATGAGCAGTTCTTC. Protein product: CATSHSPRTPDNEQFF.

This clone was seen ten or more times. The CDR3 DNA follows: TGCAGCGTTGCCCTTATAGCGGGGACAAATGAGCAGTTCTTC. Translated: CSVALIAGTNEQFF. This rearrangement joins TRBV29-1 to TRBJ2-1; TRBD2 aligns across 8 bases. The CDR3 is made up of 14 amino acids. V shed 4 bases, J shed 7 bases, and the junction held 9 bases outside the gene matches. Looked up from germline, CDR1 is SQVTM and CDR2 is ANQGSEA.

In this sample, this clone turned up many times. This chain connects TRBV6-1 to TRBJ1-4; TRBD1 matches 10 bases. The CDR3 has 17 amino acids. From germline, CDR1 is MNHNS and CDR2 SASEGT. V dropped 1 base and J dropped 8; count of bases not matched to a gene: 10. This CDR3 is CASSEERGGTGDEKLFF. The CDR3 nucleotides are TGTGCCAGCAGTGAAGAGAGAGGTGGGACAGGGGACGAAAAACTGTTTTTT.

This clone was detected many times. The chain employs TRBV20-1 and TRBJ2-7; TRBD1 aligns across 8 bases. The length of the CDR3 is 14 residues. V shed 5 bases, J shed 2 bases, and the junction held 8 bases outside the gene matches. Germline V gene data show CDR1 as DFQATT and CDR2 as SNEGSKA (reference sequence). The DNA of the CDR3 is TGCAGTGCTTCTGGACAGGGTATGACCTACGAGCAGTACTTC. Amino acids: CSASGQGMTYEQYF.

This clone was counted only a few times. The junction differs from germline at one of its ends, possibly a read error. The chain carries TRBV12-3 or TRBV12-4 and TRBJ2-2; tentative D call: TRBD2 (6 bases). CDR3 length equals 15 residues. Here the CDR3 reads CASSLRARRWRGAVF. The DNA of the CDR3 is TGTGCCAGCAGTTTACGAGCCAGGCGCTGGCGGGGAGCTGTTTTT.

This clone was seen repeatedly, ten times or more. The J gene is TRBJ2-5, the V gene TRBV11-2; 7 nucleotides align to TRBD2. CDR1 is SGHAT and CDR2 is FQNNGV in the germline V gene. This CDR3 has 17 residues. With 5 bases clipped from V and 2 bases from J, the junction kept 14 bases outside the gene matches. CDR3 DNA: TGTGCCAGCAGCCCCCAGTTCGGGCGGGGGAAGCAAGAGACCCAGTACTTC. Translating gives CASSPQFGRGKQETQYF. The full variable domain, completed using reference TRBV11-2 and TRBJ2-5, is EAGVAQSPRYKIIEKRQSVAFWCNPISGHATLYWYQQILGQGPKLLIQFQNNGVVDDSQLPKDRFSAERLKGVDSTLKIQPAKLEDSAVYLCASSPQFGRGKQETQYFGPGTRLLVL.

In this sample, this clone turned up many times. The rearrangement uses TRBV10-3 and TRBJ1-1; a weak D match, TRBD1 (6 bases). Trimming pared 5 bases from V and 4 bases from J, leaving 14 bases between. Germline V gives CDR1 ENHRY, CDR2 SYGVKD. The CDR3 extends over 14 amino acids. CDR3 protein: CAISPGGPGTEAFF. In DNA, the CDR3 is TGTGCCATCAGTCCCGGGGGGCCGGGCACTGAAGCTTTCTTT.

This clone has a count of ten or more. V usage is TRBV7-3 and J usage is TRBJ2-1; no definite D call. The CDR3 spans 14 residues. Trimming left V 1 base short and J 9 bases short, with 13 bases between. Germline lookup yields CDR1 SGHTA and CDR2 FQGTGA. This chain's CDR3 is CASSLNQHDVEQFF. The CDR3 coding sequence is TGTGCCAGCAGCTTAAATCAACATGACGTTGAGCAGTTCTTC.

At least ten counts were recorded for this clone. The chain uses TRBV19 and TRBJ2-3; 9 positions match TRBD2. The germline gives CDR1 LNHDA, CDR2 SQIVND (reference sequence). V shed 5 bases and J 3 bases; nucleotides not matched to a gene: 3. The CDR3 totals 14 residues. The CDR3 nucleotides read TGTGCCAGTAGTGAGCTAGCGGGAACAGATACGCAGTATTTT. Translated, it gives CASSELAGTDTQYF.

This clone was seen repeatedly, ten times or more. This sequence joins TRBV4-2 and TRBJ1-1, with a possible D match to TRBD1 (6 bases). V was cut by 1 base and J by 1 base, with 10 bases left in between. From germline, CDR1 is LGHNA and CDR2 YNFKEQ. The CDR3 contains 15 residues. The CDR3 DNA is TGTGCCAGCAGCCAAGTTGACAGGCCGAACACTGAAGCTTTCTTT. Protein product: CASSQVDRPNTEAFF.

This chain joins TRBV5-1 and TRBJ2-7; TRBD1 might be the D (6 bases). The CDR3 consists of 13 residues. Germline CDR1 is SGHRS and CDR2 is YFSETQ. Trimming took 3 bases from V and 4 from J, leaving 11 bases between them. The CDR3, as DNA: TGCGCCAGCAGCTCACAGGGCCCTTACGAGCAGTACTTC. Its protein product is CASSSQGPYEQYF.

This clone was recorded many times. The chain joins TRBV7-2 to TRBJ2-1; a possible D gene is TRBD2 (5 bases). CDR3 size: 13 residues. From germline, CDR1 is SGHTA and CDR2 FQGNSA. The ends were cut back, 4 bases at V and 5 bases at J, with 9 bases in the middle. The CDR3 DNA sequence: TGTGCCAGCAGCTCGGGAAGAAACAATGAGCAGTTCTTC. Residues: CASSSGRNNEQFF.

This clone is medium-sized in the sample. The rearrangement links TRBV6-5 to TRBJ1-1, with D maybe TRBD1 (6 bases). CDR1 is MNHEY and CDR2 is SVGAGI in the germline V gene. With 2 bases removed from V and 3 bases from J, the gap between germline ends came to 7 bases. There are 13 residues in the CDR3. The CDR3 DNA sequence: TGTGCCAGCAGTTACAGGGGGGACACTGAAGCTTTCTTT. Protein: CASSYRGDTEAFF.

This clone was observed at least ten times. The chain uses TRBV2 and TRBJ1-3, with 8 bases aligning to TRBD1. The CDR3 is 16 residues long. CDR1 and CDR2 from the germline V gene are SNHLY and FYNNEI. The V gene end was trimmed by 4 bases and the J gene end by 0 bases; junction bases not matched to a gene: 5. For the CDR3, the DNA is TGTGCCAGCAGTGTGCAGGGGGCATTCTCTGGAAACACCATATATTTT. Its translation is CASSVQGAFSGNTIYF.

This clone showed up many times. The chain is built from TRBV5-1 and TRBJ2-7; possible D gene TRBD2, 5 bases. The CDR3 covers 13 residues. Germline CDR1 is SGHRS and CDR2 is YFSETQ. The V end lost 4 bases, the J end lost 5 bases, and 13 bases lay between the germline ends. This CDR3 reads CASSPRGNHEQYF. The DNA for the CDR3 is TGCGCCAGCAGCCCTCGAGGGAACCACGAGCAGTACTTC.